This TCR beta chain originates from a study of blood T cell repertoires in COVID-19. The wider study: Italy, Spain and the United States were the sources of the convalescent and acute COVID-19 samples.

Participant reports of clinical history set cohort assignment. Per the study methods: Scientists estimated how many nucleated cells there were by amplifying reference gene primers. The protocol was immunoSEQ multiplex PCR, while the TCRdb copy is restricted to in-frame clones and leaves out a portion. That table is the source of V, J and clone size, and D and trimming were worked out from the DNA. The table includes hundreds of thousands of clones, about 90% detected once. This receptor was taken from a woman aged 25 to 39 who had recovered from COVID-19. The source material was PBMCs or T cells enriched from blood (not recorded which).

CDR3 in amino acids: CASSSPGTGGRSTEAFF. DNA for the CDR3: TGTGCCAGCAGCTCCCCCGGGACAGGGGGCAGGAGCACTGAAGCTTTCTTT. The V and J genes are TRBV5-6 and TRBJ1-1, with 12 bases that match TRBD1. This CDR3 has 17 amino acids. J was trimmed by 4 bases and V by 3 bases; bases with no gene match: 10. Germline V gene sequence: CDR1 SGHDT, CDR2 YYEEEE.